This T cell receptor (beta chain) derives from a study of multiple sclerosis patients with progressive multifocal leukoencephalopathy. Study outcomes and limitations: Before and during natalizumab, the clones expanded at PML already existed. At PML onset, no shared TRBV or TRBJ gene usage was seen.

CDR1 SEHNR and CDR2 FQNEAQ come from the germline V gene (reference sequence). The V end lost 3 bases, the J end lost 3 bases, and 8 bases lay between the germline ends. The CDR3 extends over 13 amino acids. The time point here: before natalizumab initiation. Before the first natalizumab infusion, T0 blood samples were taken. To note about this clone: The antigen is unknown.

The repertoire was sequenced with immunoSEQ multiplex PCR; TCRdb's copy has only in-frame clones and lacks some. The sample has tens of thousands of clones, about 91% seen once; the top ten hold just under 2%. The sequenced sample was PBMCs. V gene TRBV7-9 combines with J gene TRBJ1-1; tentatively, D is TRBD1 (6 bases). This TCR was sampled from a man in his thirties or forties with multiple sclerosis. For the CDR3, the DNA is TGTGCCAGCAGCTTTGGACAGTACACTGAAGCTTTCTTT. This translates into CASSFGQYTEAFF.